Here is one T cell receptor beta chain with its context. A read error may produce the germline difference seen at one junction end. This CDR3 comprises 20 residues. For TCRbeta, the library was prepared with unique molecular identifiers. TCRdb re-derived calls from the PCR reads in MiXCR, one entry per CDR3 protein. The table has roughly 180,000 distinct CDR3 sequences, 13% to 15% seen once; the top ten hold approximately 13%. These data originate in a study of T-cell reconstitution after alpha-beta-depleted transplantation in children. The source was PBMCs from the stem cell graft donor, collected from the stem cell graft. The gene calls are TRBV12-3 or TRBV12-4 and TRBJ2-6, with D perhaps being TRBD1 or TRBD2 (5 bases each). The sequence was obtained from a human donor who donated a stem cell graft to a child with acute lymphoblastic leukemia. This chain's CDR3 is CASSSAPGGTIFSGANGLTF. The CDR3 DNA follows: TGTGCCAGCAGTTCGGCCCCCGGAGGAACGATATTCTCTGGGGCCAACGGCCTGACTTTC.